Listed here is a single T cell receptor (beta chain). The data were taken from a study of blood T cell repertoires in COVID-19. Study-level information: The origin of the acute and convalescent COVID-19 samples was the United States, Italy and Spain.

In the source study's methods: Cell counts per sample came from amplifying reference gene primers. The data were produced by immunoSEQ multiplex PCR, yet TCRdb's version contains in-frame clones alone and is incomplete. V and J calls and clone size follow that table, whereas D and trimming were derived from the DNA. The table has about 430,000 clones, about 88% seen once; the top ten hold about 1.5%. CDR1 and CDR2 (germline): MNHEY, SVGAGI. The CDR3 contains 13 residues. Trimming removed 7 bases from V and 8 bases from J; junction bases left unmatched: 3. Sequenced material: PBMCs or T cells enriched from blood (not recorded which). This rearrangement joins TRBV6-5 to TRBJ1-6; the match to TRBD1 covers 9 bases. This clonotype was obtained from a woman aged 18-29 years who had been exposed to COVID-19. CDR3 coding DNA: TGTGCCAGCATACGGGACAGGGATTCACCCCTCCACTTT. Protein sequence: CASIRDRDSPLHF.